This is a list of T cell receptor beta chains from one sample in a study of Graves' ophthalmopathy and Graves' hyperthyroidism. TCRdb re-analysed the multiplex PCR reads in MiXCR, keeping a single row per CDR3 protein. Here the sample spans about 640,000 distinct CDR3 sequences, over 40% being singletons. Source material: peripheral blood. The receptors were gathered from an adult man with Graves' ophthalmopathy. The conserved cysteine and the conserved F or W are not part of the CDR3 here. Not every row has a clone size; where given, it reads once, few, many or a size class.

abundance: NA; v_gene: TRBV29-1; CDR3aa: SGPGQTNTGELF
abundance: many; v_gene: TRBV29-1; CDR3aa: SVSLRADPNEKLF
abundance: many; v_gene: TRBV5-8; CDR3aa: ASSLGRLQETQY
abundance: NA; v_gene: TRBV25-1; CDR3aa: AGTSGSSYEQY
abundance: many; v_gene: TRBV24-1; CDR3aa: ATSAEVQETQY
abundance: many; v_gene: TRBV6-6; CDR3aa: ASSSMTNSYEQY
abundance: NA; v_gene: TRBV30; CDR3aa: AWRKRDRTYEQY
abundance: many; v_gene: TRBV2; CDR3aa: ASSETAGGLETQY
abundance: NA; v_gene: TRBV10-3; CDR3aa: AISEFWDSTTSDSKTGELF
abundance: once; v_gene: TRBV24-1; CDR3aa: ATSGHTEAF
abundance: NA; v_gene: TRBV7-8; CDR3aa: ASSFARQGAGTDTQY
abundance: few; v_gene: TRBV24-1; CDR3aa: ATRGLTGWQQPQH
abundance: many; v_gene: TRBV10-2; CDR3aa: ASRDTGGQETQY
abundance: many; v_gene: TRBV12-3/TRBV12-4; CDR3aa: ASSLAGAGYGYT
abundance: once; v_gene: TRBV7-9; CDR3aa: ASSIRGGYGYT
abundance: NA; v_gene: TRBV25-1; CDR3aa: ATRAAGVGETQY
abundance: NA; v_gene: TRBV7-3; CDR3aa: ASRMDRPRTYQPQH
abundance: NA; v_gene: TRBV2; CDR3aa: ASSLMDSSVGANVLT
abundance: few; v_gene: TRBV6-2/TRBV6-3; CDR3aa: ASNLQGTGANVLT
abundance: NA; v_gene: TRBV19; CDR3aa: ASTYSGSNYGYT
abundance: many; v_gene: TRBV2; CDR3aa: ASSFTGTQETQY
abundance: few; v_gene: TRBV5-1; CDR3aa: ASRPSGTGPWETQY
abundance: many; v_gene: TRBV11-2; CDR3aa: ASSSDRSRGYGYT
abundance: NA; v_gene: TRBV25-1; CDR3aa: ASRLGRSRITDTQY
abundance: NA; v_gene: TRBV11-2; CDR3aa: ASSLGAGTGANEKLF
abundance: NA; v_gene: TRBV2; CDR3aa: ASCLDGAGNTIY
abundance: NA; v_gene: TRBV12-3/TRBV12-4; CDR3aa: ASSGPAGQGYGYT
abundance: NA; v_gene: TRBV24-1; CDR3aa: ATSDAGTRFDNQPQH
abundance: many; v_gene: TRBV9; CDR3aa: ASSGAGESPGELF
abundance: NA; v_gene: TRBV15; CDR3aa: AATTNRGMNTEAF
abundance: NA; v_gene: TRBV19; CDR3aa: ASSIGQT
abundance: many; v_gene: TRBV19; CDR3aa: ASYPGQVSGNTIY
abundance: few; v_gene: TRBV7-9; CDR3aa: ASSPTRIATDTQY
abundance: many; v_gene: TRBV7-2; CDR3aa: ASSSGTAYNSPLH
abundance: many; v_gene: TRBV12-3/TRBV12-4; CDR3aa: ASTTLAGGELF
abundance: many; v_gene: TRBV19; CDR3aa: ASSIGGDAIGETQY
abundance: NA; v_gene: TRBV5-1; CDR3aa: ASSSDRVSGCT